This paragraph reports one T cell receptor (beta chain). Its antigen is unknown. The entry originates in a study of T cell responses to AZD1222 COVID-19 vaccine. Study-level points and caveats: Nearly half of spike-specific TCRs reportedly target variant regions that are unmutated in the B.1.351 and B.1.1.7 variants. Samples come after the peak T cell response, not at day 14.

Deletions cut 6 bases from V and 8 bases from J, with 11 bases between. The CDR3 has 12 amino acids. CDR1 is MDHEN and CDR2 is SYDVKM in the germline V gene. Here immunoSEQ multiplex PCR was the method, and the copy in TCRdb shows in-frame clones only, minus some. The sample includes tens of thousands of clones, 80% to 90% of them seen just once. The starting material was peripheral blood, obtained on day 0 of AZD1222 vaccination. This receptor was obtained from an adult in good health. The rearrangement links TRBV28 to TRBJ2-1; no clear D gene. CDR3 protein: CASRGNHDEQFF. CDR3 bases: TGTGCCAGCAGGGGTAATCACGATGAGCAGTTCTTC.